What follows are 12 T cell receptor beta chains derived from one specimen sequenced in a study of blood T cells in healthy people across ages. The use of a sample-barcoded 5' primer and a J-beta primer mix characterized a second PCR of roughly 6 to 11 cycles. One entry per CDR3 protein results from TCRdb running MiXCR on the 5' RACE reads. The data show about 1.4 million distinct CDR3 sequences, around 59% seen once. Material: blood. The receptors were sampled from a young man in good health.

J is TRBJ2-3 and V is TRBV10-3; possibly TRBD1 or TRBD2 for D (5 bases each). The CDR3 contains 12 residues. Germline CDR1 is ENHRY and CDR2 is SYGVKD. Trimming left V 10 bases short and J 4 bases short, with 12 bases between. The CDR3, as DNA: TGTGCCACTTCGAGGGGTTCAGATACGCAGTATTTT. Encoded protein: CATSRGSDTQYF.

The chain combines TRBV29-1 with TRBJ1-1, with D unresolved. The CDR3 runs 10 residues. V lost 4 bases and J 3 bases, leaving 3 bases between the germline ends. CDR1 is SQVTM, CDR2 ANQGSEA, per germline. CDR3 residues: CSVAHTEAFF. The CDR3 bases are TGCAGCGTTGCGCACACTGAAGCTTTCTTT. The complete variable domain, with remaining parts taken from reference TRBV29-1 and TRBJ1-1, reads SAVISQKPSRDICQRGTSLTIQCQVDSQVTMMFWYRQQPGQSLTLIATANQGSEATYESGFVIDKFPISRPNLTFSTLTVSNMSPEDSSIYLCSVAHTEAFFGQGTRLTVV.

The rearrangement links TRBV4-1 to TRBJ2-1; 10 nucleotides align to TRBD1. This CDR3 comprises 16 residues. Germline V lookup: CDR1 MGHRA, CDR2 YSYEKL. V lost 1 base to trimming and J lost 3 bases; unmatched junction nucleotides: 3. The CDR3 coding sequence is TGCGCCAGCAGCCAAGGATGGGACAGGGGCTACAATGAGCAGTTCTTC. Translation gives CASSQGWDRGYNEQFF.

The CDR3 is CASSLYQGGGTEAFF. In DNA, the CDR3 is TGTGCCAGCAGCTTATATCAGGGGGGTGGGACTGAAGCTTTCTTT. This sequence joins TRBV7-2 and TRBJ1-1; 7 bases align to TRBD1. The J segment lost 5 bases and the V segment lost 2 bases, leaving 8 bases of the junction unmatched. There are 15 residues in the CDR3. Looked up from germline, CDR1 is SGHTA and CDR2 is FQGNSA.

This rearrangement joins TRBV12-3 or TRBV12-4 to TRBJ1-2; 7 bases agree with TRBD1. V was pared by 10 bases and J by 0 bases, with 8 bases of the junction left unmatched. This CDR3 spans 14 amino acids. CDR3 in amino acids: CATREQGANYGYTF. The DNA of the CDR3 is TGTGCCACCCGGGAGCAGGGGGCTAACTATGGCTACACCTTC.

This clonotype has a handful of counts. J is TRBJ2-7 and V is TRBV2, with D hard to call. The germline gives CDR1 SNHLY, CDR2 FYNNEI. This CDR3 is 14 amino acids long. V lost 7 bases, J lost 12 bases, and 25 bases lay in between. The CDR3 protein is CASMPPSDRMPSYF. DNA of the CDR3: TGTGCCAGCATGCCCCCCTCCGACCGCATGCCCTCGTACTTC.

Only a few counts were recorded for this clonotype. CDR3 nucleotides: TGTGCCAGCAGCAGGGAAGGCTCCTACGAGCAGTACTTC. Translation: CASSREGSYEQYF. The chain links TRBV6-5 to TRBJ2-7; perhaps TRBD1 as D (5 bases). V lost 6 bases and J 0 bases, leaving 9 bases between the germline ends. CDR1 and CDR2 from the germline V gene are MNHEY and SVGAGI. The CDR3 covers 13 residues.

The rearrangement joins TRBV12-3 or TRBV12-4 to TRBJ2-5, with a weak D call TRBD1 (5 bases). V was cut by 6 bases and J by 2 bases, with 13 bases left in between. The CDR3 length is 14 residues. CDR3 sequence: CASSEQATQETQYF. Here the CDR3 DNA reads TGTGCCAGCAGCGAACAGGCTACGCAAGAGACCCAGTACTTC.

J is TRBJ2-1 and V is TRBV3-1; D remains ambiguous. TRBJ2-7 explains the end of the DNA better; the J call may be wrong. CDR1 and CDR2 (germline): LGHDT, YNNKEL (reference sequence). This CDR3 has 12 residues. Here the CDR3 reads CASSQELNEQYF. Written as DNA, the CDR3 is TGTGCCAGCAGCCAAGAATTGAACGAGCAGTACTTC.

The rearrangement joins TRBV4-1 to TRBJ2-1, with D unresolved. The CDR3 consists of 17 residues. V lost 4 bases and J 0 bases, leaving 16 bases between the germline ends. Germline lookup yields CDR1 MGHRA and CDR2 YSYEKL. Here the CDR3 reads CASSRVVGRSSYNEQFF. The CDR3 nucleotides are TGCGCCAGCAGCCGCGTTGTGGGAAGGAGCTCCTACAATGAGCAGTTCTTC.

The CDR3 nucleotides read TGTGCCAGCAGTTTGCGGCCGACCGGGGAGCTGTTTTTT. Amino acid sequence: CASSLRPTGELFF. J is TRBJ2-2 and V is TRBV28, with no clear D. CDR1 MDHEN and CDR2 SYDVKM come from the germline V gene. V was trimmed by 3 bases and J by 5 bases, leaving 7 bases between them. The CDR3 is 13 residues long.

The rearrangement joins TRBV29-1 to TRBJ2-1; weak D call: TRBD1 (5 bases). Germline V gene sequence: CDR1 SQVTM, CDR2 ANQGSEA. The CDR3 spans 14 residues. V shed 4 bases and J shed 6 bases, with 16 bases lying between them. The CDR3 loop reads CSVVSTGVGNEQFF. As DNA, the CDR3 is TGCAGCGTTGTAAGCACAGGTGTGGGCAATGAGCAGTTCTTC.